These 5 T cell receptor beta chains came from one sample sequenced in a study of patients and donors after allogeneic stem cell transplantation. TCRdb analysed the RT-PCR reads with MiXCR anew, one entry per CDR3 protein. The profile shows about 230,000 distinct CDR3 sequences, 12% to 15% of them singletons. The sequencing sample was made of blood, either unsorted or a sorted T cell fraction (not recorded which). All receptors come from a human donor who was either an allogeneic HSCT recipient or a stem cell or donor lymphocyte infusion donor (not recorded which). It is not recorded whose cells these are; they may come from a transplant donor.

This clonotype showed up just a few times. The chain joins TRBV7-8 to TRBJ2-7; 8 bases line up with TRBD1. The CDR3 runs to 14 residues. CDR1 is SGHVS and CDR2 is FQNEAQ in the germline V gene. Germline trimming cut 3 bases from V and 0 bases from J; bases unmatched to any gene: 1. CDR3 sequence reads: CASSLGQASYEQYF. The CDR3 DNA follows: TGTGCCAGCAGCTTGGGACAGGCCTCCTACGAGCAGTACTTC.

The J gene is TRBJ1-3, the V gene TRBV6-1; TRBD1 is a possible D gene (6 bases). Per the germline V gene, CDR1 is MNHNS and CDR2 is SASEGT. V was cut by 8 bases and J by 3 bases, with 11 bases left in between. The length of the CDR3 is 13 residues. The CDR3 bases are TGTGCCAGCTTCAGGGGACGTGGAAACACCATATATTTT. Residues: CASFRGRGNTIYF.

This chain joins TRBV6-2 or TRBV6-3 and TRBJ1-2; D is uncertain. The CDR3 extends over 14 amino acids. Trimming left V 0 bases short and J 4 bases short, with 9 bases between. Germline CDR1 MNHEY, CDR2 SVGEGT. CDR3 protein: CASSYSTSSYGYTF. The CDR3 DNA reads as TGTGCCAGCAGTTACTCGACATCCAGCTATGGCTACACCTTC.

This chain joins TRBV13 and TRBJ1-2; D is unclear. V lost 5 bases and J lost 0, with 16 bases in between. The CDR3 sequence is 16 residues long. CDR1 and CDR2 (germline): PRHDT, FYEKMQ (reference sequence). The CDR3 DNA follows: TGTGCCAGCAGCCACCGAATAGACGGAGCTAACTATGGCTACACCTTC. Translation: CASSHRIDGANYGYTF.

The chain is built from TRBV7-9 and TRBJ2-5; 12 nucleotides agree with TRBD2. CDR1 SEHNR and CDR2 FQNEAQ come from the germline V gene (reference sequence). V was pared by 5 bases and J by 0 bases, with 7 bases of the junction left unmatched. The CDR3 has 17 residues. The CDR3 nucleotides read TGTGCCAGCAGCCGGACTAGCGGGGACTCGTACCAAGAGACCCAGTACTTC. Translation: CASSRTSGDSYQETQYF.